The rows below give T cell receptor beta chains drawn from one sample of a study of shared clonotypes between healthy human individuals. Data came from immunoSEQ multiplex PCR; TCRdb stores just in-frame clones and leaves some out. The sample shows some 510,000 clones, 79% of them seen only once. The material sequenced was PBMCs. These receptors all come from a woman aged 40 to 55 in good health. Some clones in this sample may be carry-over from other donors' samples. The CDR3 runs from the conserved cysteine through the conserved F or W. Each record gives: clone size, D gene, J gene, V gene, CDR3 DNA, CDR3 protein. D genes are given only for firm matches. Size is omitted from some rows. Given values are once, few, many or a class for expanded clones.

abundance: once
d_gene: TRBD1
j_gene: TRBJ2-1
v_gene: TRBV4-1
CDR3nt: TGCGCCAGCAGCCAAGATTCCCGTACGGGACAGGTAAAAAATGAGCAGTTCTTC
CDR3aa: CASSQDSRTGQVKNEQFF

abundance: -
d_gene: -
j_gene: TRBJ2-7
v_gene: TRBV23-1
CDR3nt: TGCGCCAGCAGTCAATGTTCGGCTAGAGACTACGAGCAGTACTTC
CDR3aa: CASSQCSARDYEQYF

abundance: -
d_gene: -
j_gene: TRBJ2-1
v_gene: TRBV29-1
CDR3nt: TGCAGCGTTCGACAGCGGCAAAACAATGAGCAGTTCTTC
CDR3aa: CSVRQRQNNEQFF

abundance: many
d_gene: -
j_gene: TRBJ1-5
v_gene: TRBV19
CDR3nt: TGTGCCAGTATCCCTGACAGTCGAAGCAATCAGCCCCAGCATTTT
CDR3aa: CASIPDSRSNQPQHF

abundance: -
d_gene: -
j_gene: TRBJ2-1
v_gene: TRBV4-3
CDR3nt: TGCGCCAGCAGCCCCCAGGGATCCTACAATGAGCAGTTCTTC
CDR3aa: CASSPQGSYNEQFF

abundance: -
d_gene: -
j_gene: TRBJ1-4
v_gene: TRBV21-1
CDR3nt: TGTGCCAGCAGGGGGGGCAATGCTCCGCAACCCACAACTAATGAAAAACTGTTTTTT
CDR3aa: CASRGGNAPQPTTNEKLFF

abundance: -
d_gene: -
j_gene: TRBJ1-5
v_gene: TRBV27
CDR3nt: TGTGCCAGCAGGGGGCTAGAGGGGGATCAGCCCCAGCATTTT
CDR3aa: CASRGLEGDQPQHF

abundance: -
d_gene: -
j_gene: TRBJ2-2
v_gene: TRBV5-1
CDR3nt: TGCGCCAGCAGCCCCGGGACAGCGGGCACCGGGGAGCTGTTTTTT
CDR3aa: CASSPGTAGTGELFF

abundance: -
d_gene: -
j_gene: TRBJ2-7
v_gene: TRBV10-3
CDR3nt: TGTGCCATCAGTGTAGGTCTAAGGTACGAGCAGTACTTC
CDR3aa: CAISVGLRYEQYF

abundance: once
d_gene: -
j_gene: TRBJ1-2
v_gene: TRBV5-5
CDR3nt: TGTGCCAGCAGCGAGCCGGTTAATTCAAACTATGGCTACACCTTC
CDR3aa: CASSEPVNSNYGYTF

abundance: -
d_gene: -
j_gene: TRBJ2-2
v_gene: TRBV4-1
CDR3nt: TGCGCCAGCAGCCAAGGTCGACTTACCGGGGAGCTGTTTTTT
CDR3aa: CASSQGRLTGELFF

abundance: -
d_gene: -
j_gene: TRBJ2-7
v_gene: TRBV28
CDR3nt: TGTGCCAGCAGTTTATGGGGGGCCAACGAGCAGTACTTC
CDR3aa: CASSLWGANEQYF

abundance: -
d_gene: -
j_gene: TRBJ2-3
v_gene: TRBV18
CDR3nt: TGTGCCAGCTCACCTATGGGACTCGGCACAGATACGCAGTATTTT
CDR3aa: CASSPMGLGTDTQYF

abundance: -
d_gene: -
j_gene: TRBJ2-7
v_gene: TRBV2
CDR3nt: TGTGCCAGCAATTCCGGGATCATCTCCTACGAGCAGTACTTC
CDR3aa: CASNSGIISYEQYF

abundance: -
d_gene: TRBD2
j_gene: TRBJ2-1
v_gene: TRBV30
CDR3nt: TGTGCCCGGAATAGCGGGAACTTCTTGAATGAGCAGTTCTTC
CDR3aa: CARNSGNFLNEQFF

abundance: -
d_gene: TRBD2
j_gene: TRBJ2-2
v_gene: TRBV27
CDR3nt: TGTGCCAGCAGTTACAGGGCGGGAGGGCCCGGGGCCGGGGAGCTGTTTTTT
CDR3aa: CASSYRAGGPGAGELFF

abundance: -
d_gene: TRBD1
j_gene: TRBJ1-5
v_gene: TRBV14
CDR3nt: TGTGCCAGCAGCCAAGGACAGGGTCAGCCCCAGCATTTT
CDR3aa: CASSQGQGQPQHF

abundance: -
d_gene: -
j_gene: TRBJ1-2
v_gene: TRBV7-3
CDR3nt: TGTGCCAGCAGCTTATCGGCAGGGATTAACTATGGCTACACCTTC
CDR3aa: CASSLSAGINYGYTF

abundance: -
d_gene: -
j_gene: TRBJ1-1
v_gene: TRBV5-5
CDR3nt: TGTGCCAGCAGCCAACCTCCCGGGGGAGGGACTGAAGCTTTCTTT
CDR3aa: CASSQPPGGGTEAFF

abundance: -
d_gene: TRBD1
j_gene: TRBJ1-1
v_gene: TRBV19
CDR3nt: TGTGCCAGTAGTTCCCAGGGGGATACTGAAGCTTTCTTT
CDR3aa: CASSSQGDTEAFF

abundance: -
d_gene: TRBD2
j_gene: TRBJ2-1
v_gene: TRBV7-9
CDR3nt: TGTGCCAGCAGCCCATTAGCGGGAAGGTCCTACAATGAGCAGTTCTTC
CDR3aa: CASSPLAGRSYNEQFF

abundance: few
d_gene: -
j_gene: TRBJ1-3
v_gene: TRBV15
CDR3nt: TGTGCCACCAGCAGAGTATATTCGGCAGGCGGAAACACCATATATTTT
CDR3aa: CATSRVYSAGGNTIYF

abundance: few
d_gene: TRBD1
j_gene: TRBJ2-6
v_gene: TRBV19
CDR3nt: TGTGCCAGCGAGGACAGGGTGGGATCTGGGGCCAACGTCCTGACTTTC
CDR3aa: CASEDRVGSGANVLTF

abundance: few
d_gene: -
j_gene: TRBJ1-2
v_gene: TRBV18
CDR3nt: TGTGCCAGCTCCCAGGGTTTTTCGAACTATGGCTACACCTTC
CDR3aa: CASSQGFSNYGYTF

abundance: -
d_gene: TRBD1
j_gene: TRBJ1-4
v_gene: TRBV4-3
CDR3nt: TGCGCCAGCAGCCAAGATCGACAGGGTGAGAATGAAAAACTGTTTTTT
CDR3aa: CASSQDRQGENEKLFF

abundance: -
d_gene: -
j_gene: TRBJ2-6
v_gene: TRBV7-9
CDR3nt: TGTGCCAGCAGCTCCACTCCCCCCTCTGGGGCCAACGTCCTGACTTTC
CDR3aa: CASSSTPPSGANVLTF

abundance: -
d_gene: -
j_gene: TRBJ1-1
v_gene: TRBV9
CDR3nt: TGTGCCAGCAGCGCGGGACCTAACACTGAAGCTTTCTTT
CDR3aa: CASSAGPNTEAFF

abundance: -
d_gene: TRBD2
j_gene: TRBJ2-3
v_gene: TRBV11-2
CDR3nt: TGTGCCAGCAGCTCCGTTACGGGACTAGGAACAGATACGCAGTATTTT
CDR3aa: CASSSVTGLGTDTQYF

abundance: -
d_gene: -
j_gene: TRBJ2-6
v_gene: TRBV19
CDR3nt: TGTGCCAGTACCAAGGCGGAGGGCTTTCTTTCTGGGGCCAACGTCCTGACTTTC
CDR3aa: CASTKAEGFLSGANVLTF

abundance: -
d_gene: -
j_gene: TRBJ1-1
v_gene: TRBV5-4
CDR3nt: TGTGCCAGCAGCCCCCGACCTGACACTGAAGCTTTCTTT
CDR3aa: CASSPRPDTEAFF

abundance: few
d_gene: TRBD1
j_gene: TRBJ1-5
v_gene: TRBV2
CDR3nt: TGTGCCAGCAGTGCAGGAGGGGGCGATCAGCCCCAGCATTTT
CDR3aa: CASSAGGGDQPQHF

abundance: -
d_gene: -
j_gene: TRBJ2-7
v_gene: TRBV11-2
CDR3nt: TGTGCCAGCAGCCGGGCCAGGGTAGTCGAGCAGTACTTC
CDR3aa: CASSRARVVEQYF

abundance: once
d_gene: -
j_gene: TRBJ2-1
v_gene: TRBV7-2
CDR3nt: TGTGCCAGCAGCTTATCAGGGACTGACCCCAATGAGCAGTTCTTC
CDR3aa: CASSLSGTDPNEQFF

abundance: -
d_gene: TRBD2
j_gene: TRBJ2-1
v_gene: TRBV28
CDR3nt: TGTGCCAGCAGCACGACTAGCGGGGGGACTATAAAGCAGTTCTTC
CDR3aa: CASSTTSGGTIKQFF

abundance: -
d_gene: -
j_gene: TRBJ2-5
v_gene: TRBV2
CDR3nt: TGTGCCAGCAGTGATAGGGGTCAGGCCATGGAGACCCAGTACTTC
CDR3aa: CASSDRGQAMETQYF

abundance: -
d_gene: -
j_gene: TRBJ1-5
v_gene: TRBV11-2
CDR3nt: TGTGCCAGCAGCGCCTCAGGGGTCCATCAGCCCCAGCATTTT
CDR3aa: CASSASGVHQPQHF

abundance: -
d_gene: -
j_gene: TRBJ2-7
v_gene: TRBV5-5
CDR3nt: TGTGCCAGCAGCTTGGACAGGGTAGAGCAGTACTTC
CDR3aa: CASSLDRVEQYF

abundance: -
d_gene: -
j_gene: TRBJ1-5
v_gene: TRBV19
CDR3nt: TGTGCCAGTAGTATAGGGTCCGGACAGCCCCAGCATTTT
CDR3aa: CASSIGSGQPQHF

abundance: -
d_gene: TRBD1
j_gene: TRBJ1-4
v_gene: TRBV6-1
CDR3nt: TGTGCCAGCAGCGACAGGGGGGAGGCTAATGAAAAACTGTTTTTT
CDR3aa: CASSDRGEANEKLFF

abundance: -
d_gene: TRBD2
j_gene: TRBJ2-5
v_gene: TRBV7-9
CDR3nt: TGTGCCAGCAGCTTAGCCGGGACTAGCGAGGAGCAGTACTTC
CDR3aa: CASSLAGTSEEQYF

abundance: -
d_gene: TRBD2
j_gene: TRBJ2-1
v_gene: TRBV29-1
CDR3nt: TGCAGCGTTGAAGTAGCGGGAGGGGGAAATGGGCAGTTCTTC
CDR3aa: CSVEVAGGGNGQFF

abundance: few
d_gene: -
j_gene: TRBJ2-5
v_gene: TRBV6-1
CDR3nt: TGTGCCAGCAGTGCTGCCGGGGGCCAAGAGACCCAGTACTTC
CDR3aa: CASSAAGGQETQYF

abundance: -
d_gene: TRBD1
j_gene: TRBJ2-7
v_gene: TRBV19
CDR3nt: TGTGCCAGTAGTACAACCCCAGGGGGCGAGCAGTACTTC
CDR3aa: CASSTTPGGEQYF

abundance: -
d_gene: -
j_gene: TRBJ1-1
v_gene: TRBV10-2
CDR3nt: TGCGCCACCAAACTCGTCGGAAATATGAACACTGAAGCTTTCTTT
CDR3aa: CATKLVGNMNTEAFF

abundance: -
d_gene: -
j_gene: TRBJ2-5
v_gene: TRBV5-4
CDR3nt: TGTGCCAGCAGCCCAGGACAGGTATCTGGAGGGGAGACCCAGTACTTC
CDR3aa: CASSPGQVSGGETQYF

abundance: -
d_gene: -
j_gene: TRBJ1-1
v_gene: TRBV2
CDR3nt: TGTTCTAGCATGGGAGTTACTCAGCGCACTGAAGCTTTCTTT
CDR3aa: CSSMGVTQRTEAFF

abundance: -
d_gene: TRBD2
j_gene: TRBJ2-1
v_gene: TRBV12-5
CDR3nt: TGTGCTAGTGCCCCGGACCCGGGACTAGCGGGAGGGACCTCCTACAATGAGCAGTTCTTC
CDR3aa: CASAPDPGLAGGTSYNEQFF

abundance: few
d_gene: -
j_gene: TRBJ1-5
v_gene: TRBV30
CDR3nt: TGTGCCGGCGGAGATAGCAATCAGCCCCAGCATTTT
CDR3aa: CAGGDSNQPQHF

abundance: -
d_gene: TRBD2
j_gene: TRBJ2-1
v_gene: TRBV30
CDR3nt: TGTGCCTGGAGGGAGCGGGGAGCTGGCAATGAGCAGTTCTTC
CDR3aa: CAWRERGAGNEQFF

abundance: -
d_gene: -
j_gene: TRBJ2-6
v_gene: TRBV7-2
CDR3nt: TGTGCCAGCAGCCCGCGCCGACAGGTCTCTGGGGCCAACGTCCTGACTTTC
CDR3aa: CASSPRRQVSGANVLTF

abundance: -
d_gene: -
j_gene: TRBJ1-1
v_gene: TRBV14
CDR3nt: TGTGCCAGCAGCCACAGATCAGGGAGGAACACTGAAGCTTTCTTT
CDR3aa: CASSHRSGRNTEAFF

abundance: -
d_gene: -
j_gene: TRBJ1-2
v_gene: TRBV5-1
CDR3nt: TGCGCCAGCAGCTTGATTCTGGGGCGGGTTTCGCCGGATGGCTACACCTTC
CDR3aa: CASSLILGRVSPDGYTF

abundance: -
d_gene: -
j_gene: TRBJ1-1
v_gene: TRBV28
CDR3nt: TGTGCCAGCACCCCACCACCGAACACTGAAGCTTTCTTT
CDR3aa: CASTPPPNTEAFF

abundance: -
d_gene: -
j_gene: TRBJ2-7
v_gene: TRBV19
CDR3nt: TGTGCCAGTAGTATAGGAGGTTTTTCCTACGAGCAGTACTTC
CDR3aa: CASSIGGFSYEQYF

abundance: -
d_gene: -
j_gene: TRBJ1-4
v_gene: TRBV5-1
CDR3nt: TGCGCCAGCCGTCCCGCAACTAATGAAAAACTGTTTTTT
CDR3aa: CASRPATNEKLFF